Listed here are 12 T cell receptor beta chains from one sample, sequenced in a study of T cells in localized non-small cell lung cancer. The table came from immunoSEQ multiplex PCR; TCRdb's copy has only in-frame clones and leaves some out. The table includes more than 50,000 clones, roughly four fifths detected once. Sample: peripheral blood, taken before any cancer treatment. These receptors were taken from a female donor at least 60 years old with stage II squamous cell lung carcinoma.

The rearrangement uses TRBV7-2 and TRBJ2-3; D is perhaps TRBD1 or TRBD2 (6 bases each). Germline V lookup: CDR1 SGHTA, CDR2 FQGNSA. Trimming shortened V by 2 bases and J by 5 bases, and 14 bases separated the two germline ends. The CDR3 is 15 amino acids. In DNA form, the CDR3 reads TGTGCCAGCAGCTTAAGCCCGGGGGCAATAGATACGCAGTATTTT. The encoded protein is CASSLSPGAIDTQYF.

The chain has TRBV30 and TRBJ2-1; 12 nucleotides align to TRBD2. CDR1 and CDR2 from the germline V gene are GTSNPN and SVGIG (reference sequence). This CDR3 region has 15 residues. V lost 2 bases, J lost 5 bases, and 4 bases stayed unmatched. CDR3 in amino acids: CAWSPTSGGNNEQFF. In DNA, the CDR3 is TGTGCCTGGAGTCCAACTAGCGGGGGGAACAATGAGCAGTTCTTC.

A few counts support this clone. The chain is built from TRBV15 and TRBJ1-2; 9 nucleotides match TRBD1. CDR1 and CDR2 (germline): LNHNV, YYDKDF (reference sequence). After removal of 8 bases from V and 6 bases from J, the junction contained 16 bases not matched to a gene. The length of the CDR3 is 16 residues. The CDR3 DNA follows: TGTGCCACCGCCCTAGGACAGGGGATGCGGACAAATGGCTACACCTTC. The encoded protein is CATALGQGMRTNGYTF.

V is TRBV6-1 and J is TRBJ1-5; no clear D. CDR3 length equals 15 residues. Germline lookup yields CDR1 MNHNS and CDR2 SASEGT. The V end lost 0 bases, the J end lost 5 bases, and 11 bases lay between the germline ends. In DNA, the CDR3 is TGTGCCAGCAGTGAAGCTACAGCAGGCCATCAGCCCCAGCATTTT. The encoded protein is CASSEATAGHQPQHF.

The V call is TRBV28, the J call TRBJ1-2; D ambiguous. Germline loops: CDR1 MDHEN, CDR2 SYDVKM. The length of the CDR3 is 13 residues. V was pared by 5 bases and J by 2 bases, with 9 bases between. CDR3 protein: CASSPGSNYGYTF. CDR3 DNA: TGTGCCAGCAGTCCGGGTTCAAACTATGGCTACACCTTC.

The genes are TRBV4-1 and TRBJ2-1; the D is unclear. The germline V and J ends were trimmed by 0 bases and 4 bases, with 10 bases remaining between them. The CDR3 extends over 15 amino acids. Per the germline V gene, CDR1 is MGHRA and CDR2 is YSYEKL. The CDR3 DNA reads TGCGCCAGCAGCCAAGATCAAGCCAATTACAATGAGCAGTTCTTC. Its protein is CASSQDQANYNEQFF.

The chain carries TRBV2 and TRBJ1-1; no definite D call. Germline CDR1 is SNHLY and CDR2 is FYNNEI. The CDR3 extends over 13 amino acids. V shed 7 bases and J shed 1 base, with 10 bases lying between them. The CDR3 sequence: CASNRMANTEAFF. CDR3 bases: TGTGCCAGCAACCGGATGGCGAACACTGAAGCTTTCTTT.

V is TRBV5-1 and J is TRBJ2-1; D is unclear. The CDR3 sequence is 13 residues long. From germline, CDR1 is SGHRS and CDR2 YFSETQ. Trimming removed 5 bases at V and 6 bases at J, with 12 bases between. In nucleotides, the CDR3 is TGCGCCAGCAGAGGGCAGCGCATCAATGAGCAGTTCTTC. Translating gives CASRGQRINEQFF.

CDR3 sequence reads: CASSLGQGGREKLFF. CDR3 nucleotide sequence: TGTGCCAGCAGCCTCGGACAGGGGGGGCGTGAAAAACTGTTTTTT. V gene TRBV5-4 combines with J gene TRBJ1-4; 10 bases map to TRBD1. CDR1 and CDR2 (germline): SGHNT, YYREEE (reference sequence). The CDR3 length is 15 residues. The V and J ends lost 4 bases and 7 bases, in that order; junction bases with no gene match: 7.

The CDR3 DNA reads TGTGCCAGCAGCTTACGGGGACAGGGGCGCACAGATACGCAGTATTTT. Protein product: CASSLRGQGRTDTQYF. This sequence joins TRBV7-9 and TRBJ2-3, with TRBD1 matching 10 bases. CDR1 is SEHNR, CDR2 FQNEAQ, per germline (reference sequence). J lost 1 base, V lost 2 bases, and 3 bases had no gene match. The CDR3 is 16 amino acids.

This sequence joins TRBV18 and TRBJ1-3; the D gene is possibly TRBD1 (5 bases). Trimming took 1 base from V and 0 from J, leaving 10 bases between them. This CDR3 comprises 16 residues. CDR1 is KGHSH, CDR2 LQKENI, per germline. The CDR3 coding sequence is TGTGCCAGCTCACCACAGGGACCCTTCTCTGGAAACACCATATATTTT. This sequence encodes CASSPQGPFSGNTIYF.

This chain uses TRBV5-1 with TRBJ2-7; the match to TRBD1 covers 7 bases. V dropped 5 bases and J dropped 7; count of bases not matched to a gene: 9. The CDR3 is 13 residues long. Germline CDR1 SGHRS, CDR2 YFSETQ. The CDR3 sequence is CASSAEGGLEQYF. DNA for the CDR3: TGCGCCAGCAGTGCCGAAGGGGGCCTTGAGCAGTACTTC.